This entry lists 2 T cell receptor beta chains sequenced from one sample in a study of blood T cell repertoires in COVID-19. Clones were sequenced by immunoSEQ multiplex PCR, and TCRdb holds only the in-frame ones, with some missing. The table includes 18,000 or so clones, around 82% detected once. Material: peripheral blood. These receptors came from a man aged 35-49 years with active or convalescent COVID-19.

This clone was picked up a small number of times. V gene TRBV12-3 or TRBV12-4 combines with J gene TRBJ1-2; a weak D match, TRBD1 (5 bases). The CDR3 has 13 amino acids. V was pared by 2 bases and J by 7 bases, with 11 bases between. CDR3 coding DNA: TGTGCCAGCAGTTTATTGACAGCTTTTGGCTACACCTTC. Its protein is CASSLLTAFGYTF.

This chain joins TRBV18 and TRBJ1-1; 8 bases are a match to TRBD1. The V gene's germline CDR1 is KGHSH and CDR2 LQKENI. V gave up 6 bases and J gave up 1 base; unmatched junction bases: 7. CDR3 size: 15 residues. In nucleotides, the CDR3 is TGTGCCAGCTCGCTGGACAGGGCGCGGAACACTGAAGCTTTCTTT. It codes for CASSLDRARNTEAFF.